This T cell receptor (beta chain) was documented in a study of shared clonotypes between healthy human individuals. Ten immunoSEQ deep assay plates served to sequence unsorted PBMC DNA. Libraries were prepared by immunoSEQ multiplex PCR; TCRdb keeps only in-frame clonotypes and omits some of them. The data contain about half a million clones, 70% to 85% of them singletons. CDR3 size: 13 residues. Germline CDR1 reads GTSNPN; CDR2 reads SVGIG (reference sequence). J gave up 2 bases and V 4 bases, and 2 bases lay outside the gene matches. Sequenced material: PBMCs. The chain employs TRBV30 and TRBJ2-5; 9 bases match TRBD1. The source is a woman in her thirties or forties in good health. Some clones in this sample may be carry-over from other donors' samples. As DNA, the CDR3 is TGTGCCTGGACGGGGACAGGGCAAGAGACCCAGTACTTC. Amino acid sequence: CAWTGTGQETQYF.